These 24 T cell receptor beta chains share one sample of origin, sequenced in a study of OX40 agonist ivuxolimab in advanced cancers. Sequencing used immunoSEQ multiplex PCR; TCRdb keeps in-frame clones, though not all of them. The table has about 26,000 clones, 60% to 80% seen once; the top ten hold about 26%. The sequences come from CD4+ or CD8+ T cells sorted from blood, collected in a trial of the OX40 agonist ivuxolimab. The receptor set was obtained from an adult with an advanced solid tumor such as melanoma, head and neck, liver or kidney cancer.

In DNA form, the CDR3 reads TGTGCCAGCAGCCCATACGGACAGGGAGAAAGCGAGCAGTACTTC. Its protein product is CASSPYGQGESEQYF. V and J are TRBV9 and TRBJ2-5; 8 nucleotides align to TRBD1. Matching the DNA end better, TRBJ2-7 makes the J call doubtful. This CDR3 contains 15 residues. The germline gives CDR1 SGDLS, CDR2 YYNGEE.

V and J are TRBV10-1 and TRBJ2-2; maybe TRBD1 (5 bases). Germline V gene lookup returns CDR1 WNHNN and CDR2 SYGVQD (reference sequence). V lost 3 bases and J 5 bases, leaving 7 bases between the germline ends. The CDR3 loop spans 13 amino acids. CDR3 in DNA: TGCGCCAGCAGTGATAGACAGACCGGGGAGCTGTTTTTT. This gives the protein CASSDRQTGELFF.

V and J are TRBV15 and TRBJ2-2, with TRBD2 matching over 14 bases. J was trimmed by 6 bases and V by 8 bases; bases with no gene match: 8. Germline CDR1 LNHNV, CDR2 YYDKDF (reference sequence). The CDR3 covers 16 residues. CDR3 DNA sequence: TGTGCCACCCACAGGGGACTAGCGGGAGTTGCCGGGGAGCTGTTTTTT. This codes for CATHRGLAGVAGELFF.

The CDR3 DNA reads TGCAGCGTTGTGGGACTAGCGGGAGGGCGGTACAATGAGCAGTTCTTC. This sequence encodes CSVVGLAGGRYNEQFF. The chain recombines TRBV29-1 with TRBJ2-1; 16 positions match TRBD2. The germline gives CDR1 SQVTM, CDR2 ANQGSEA. The V gene end was trimmed by 4 bases and the J gene end by 4 bases; junction bases not matched to a gene: 4. CDR3 size: 16 residues.

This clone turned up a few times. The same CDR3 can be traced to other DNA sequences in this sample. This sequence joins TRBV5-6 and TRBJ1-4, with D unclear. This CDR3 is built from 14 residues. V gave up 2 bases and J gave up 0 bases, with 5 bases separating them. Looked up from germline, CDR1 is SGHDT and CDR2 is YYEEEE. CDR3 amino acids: CASSLVATNEKLFF. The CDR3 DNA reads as TGTGCCAGCAGCTTAGTCGCAACTAATGAAAAACTGTTTTTT.

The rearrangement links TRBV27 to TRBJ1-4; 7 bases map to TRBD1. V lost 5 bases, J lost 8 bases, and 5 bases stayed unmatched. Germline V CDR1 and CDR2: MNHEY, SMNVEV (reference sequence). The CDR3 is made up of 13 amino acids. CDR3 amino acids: CASSRQGEEKLFF. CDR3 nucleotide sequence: TGTGCCAGCAGTCGACAGGGAGAAGAAAAACTGTTTTTT.

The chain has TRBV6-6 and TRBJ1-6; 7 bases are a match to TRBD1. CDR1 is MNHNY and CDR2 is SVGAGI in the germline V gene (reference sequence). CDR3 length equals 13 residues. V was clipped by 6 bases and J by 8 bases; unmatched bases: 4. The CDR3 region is CASRRQGDSPLHF. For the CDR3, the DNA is TGTGCCAGCAGGAGACAGGGCGATTCACCCCTCCACTTT.

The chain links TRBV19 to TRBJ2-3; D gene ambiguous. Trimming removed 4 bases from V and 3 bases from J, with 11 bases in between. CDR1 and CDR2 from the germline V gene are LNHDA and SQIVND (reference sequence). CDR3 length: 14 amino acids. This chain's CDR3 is CASSRTPLTDTQYF. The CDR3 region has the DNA TGTGCCAGTAGTAGGACCCCCTTAACAGATACGCAGTATTTT.

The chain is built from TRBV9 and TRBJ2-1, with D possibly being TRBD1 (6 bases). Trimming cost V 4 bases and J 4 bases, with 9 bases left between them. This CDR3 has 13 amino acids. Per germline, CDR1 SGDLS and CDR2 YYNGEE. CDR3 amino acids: CASSKGQYNEQFF. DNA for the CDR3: TGTGCCAGCAGCAAGGGACAATACAATGAGCAGTTCTTC.

This chain's CDR3 is CAISSDYSGGSTYEQYF. The CDR3 nucleotides read TGTGCCATCAGTTCCGATTATAGCGGGGGGTCAACCTACGAGCAGTACTTC. The chain uses TRBV10-3 and TRBJ2-5, with TRBD2 identical over 10 bases. The end of the DNA is better explained by TRBJ2-7, so the J call may be wrong. The V gene's germline CDR1 is ENHRY and CDR2 SYGVKD. CDR3 size: 17 residues.

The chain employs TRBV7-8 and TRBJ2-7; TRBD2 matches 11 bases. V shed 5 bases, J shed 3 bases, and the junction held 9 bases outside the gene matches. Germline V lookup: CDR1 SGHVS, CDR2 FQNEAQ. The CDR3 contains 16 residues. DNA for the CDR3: TGTGCCAGCAGCCCACAGACTAGCGGGGCTTACTACGAGCAGTACTTC. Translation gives CASSPQTSGAYYEQYF.

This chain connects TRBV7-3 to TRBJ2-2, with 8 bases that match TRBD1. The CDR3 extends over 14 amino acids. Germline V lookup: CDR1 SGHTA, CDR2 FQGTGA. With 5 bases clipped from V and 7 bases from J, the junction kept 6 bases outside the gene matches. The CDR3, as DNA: TGTGCCAGCAGCACGACAGGGGCGGGCGGGGAGCTGTTTTTT. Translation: CASSTTGAGGELFF.

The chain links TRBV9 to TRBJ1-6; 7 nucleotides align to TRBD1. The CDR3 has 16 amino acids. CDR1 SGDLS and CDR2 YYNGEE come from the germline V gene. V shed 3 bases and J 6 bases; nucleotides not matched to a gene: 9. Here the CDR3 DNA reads TGTGCCAGCAGCGCCGCACGGACAGGTCGTAATTCACCCCTCCACTTT. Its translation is CASSAARTGRNSPLHF.

The CDR3 region is CASSPRARILFF. CDR3 DNA sequence: TGTGCCAGCTCACCTCGGGCGCGGATACTGTTTTTT. The rearrangement joins TRBV18 to TRBJ1-4, with unresolved D. Trimming removed 3 bases at V and 13 bases at J, with 12 bases between. The CDR3 consists of 12 residues. CDR1 and CDR2 (germline): KGHSH, LQKENI.

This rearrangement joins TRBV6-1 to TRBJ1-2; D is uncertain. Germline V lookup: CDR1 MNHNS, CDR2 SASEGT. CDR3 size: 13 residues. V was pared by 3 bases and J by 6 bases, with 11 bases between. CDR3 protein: CASSDRIVDGYTF. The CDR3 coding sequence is TGTGCCAGCAGTGACAGGATCGTGGATGGCTACACCTTC.

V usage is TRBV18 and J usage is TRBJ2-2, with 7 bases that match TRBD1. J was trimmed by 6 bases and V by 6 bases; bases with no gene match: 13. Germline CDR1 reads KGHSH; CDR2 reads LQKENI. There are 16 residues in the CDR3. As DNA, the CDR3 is TGTGCCAGCTCGCCGAGAATCGACAGGGTAGCCGGGGAGCTGTTTTTT. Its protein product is CASSPRIDRVAGELFF. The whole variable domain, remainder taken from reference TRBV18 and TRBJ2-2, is NAGVMQNPRHLVRRRGQEARLRCSPMKGHSHVYWYRQLPEEGLKFMVYLQKENIIDESGMPKERFSAEFPKEGPSILRIQQVVRGDSAAYFCASSPRIDRVAGELFFGEGSRLTVL.

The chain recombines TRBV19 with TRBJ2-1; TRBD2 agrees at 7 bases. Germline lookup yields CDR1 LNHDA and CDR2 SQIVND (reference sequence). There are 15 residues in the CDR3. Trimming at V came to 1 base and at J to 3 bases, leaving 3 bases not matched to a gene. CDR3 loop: CASSIGLADYNEQFF. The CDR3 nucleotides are TGTGCCAGTAGTATAGGGCTAGCGGACTACAATGAGCAGTTCTTC.

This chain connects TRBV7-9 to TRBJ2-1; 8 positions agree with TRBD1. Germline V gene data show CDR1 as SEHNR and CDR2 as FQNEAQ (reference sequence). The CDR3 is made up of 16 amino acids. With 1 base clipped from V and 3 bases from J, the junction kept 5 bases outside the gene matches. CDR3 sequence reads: CASSLETGAIYNEQFF. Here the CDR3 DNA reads TGTGCCAGCAGCTTAGAGACAGGGGCAATCTACAATGAGCAGTTCTTC.

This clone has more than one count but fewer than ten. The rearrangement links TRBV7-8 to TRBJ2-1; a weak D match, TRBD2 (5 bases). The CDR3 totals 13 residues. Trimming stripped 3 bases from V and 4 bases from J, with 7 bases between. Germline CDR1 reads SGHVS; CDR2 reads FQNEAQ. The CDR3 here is CASSFPGYNEQFF. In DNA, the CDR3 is TGTGCCAGCAGCTTTCCGGGGTACAATGAGCAGTTCTTC.

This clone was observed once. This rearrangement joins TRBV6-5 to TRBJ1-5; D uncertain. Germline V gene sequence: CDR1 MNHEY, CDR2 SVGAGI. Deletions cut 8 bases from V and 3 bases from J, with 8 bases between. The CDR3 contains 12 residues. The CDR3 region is CASGQTNQPQHF. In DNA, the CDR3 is TGTGCCAGCGGGCAGACCAATCAGCCCCAGCATTTT.

The CDR3 nucleotides are TGTGCCAGCAGCGTAGTGGGGCTGGCCTACAATGAGCAGTTCTTC. Amino acid sequence: CASSVVGLAYNEQFF. V is TRBV9 and J is TRBJ2-1, with D tentatively TRBD1 (5 bases). V lost 0 bases, J lost 2 bases, and 9 bases lay in between. There are 15 residues in the CDR3. The germline CDR1 and CDR2 sequences are SGDLS and YYNGEE.

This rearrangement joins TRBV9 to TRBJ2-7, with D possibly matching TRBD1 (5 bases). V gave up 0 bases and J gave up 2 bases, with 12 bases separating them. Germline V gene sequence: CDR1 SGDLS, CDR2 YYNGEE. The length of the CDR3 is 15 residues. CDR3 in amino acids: CASSVDGALAYEQYF. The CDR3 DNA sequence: TGTGCCAGCAGCGTAGATGGGGCGCTGGCCTACGAGCAGTACTTC.

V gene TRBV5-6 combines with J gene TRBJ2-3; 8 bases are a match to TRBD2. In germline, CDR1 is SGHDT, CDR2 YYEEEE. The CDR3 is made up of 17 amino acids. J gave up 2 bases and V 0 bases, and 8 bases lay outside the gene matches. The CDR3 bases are TGTGCCAGCAGCTTGGAACCGGGAGGGCCGTTCACAGATACGCAGTATTTT. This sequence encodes CASSLEPGGPFTDTQYF.

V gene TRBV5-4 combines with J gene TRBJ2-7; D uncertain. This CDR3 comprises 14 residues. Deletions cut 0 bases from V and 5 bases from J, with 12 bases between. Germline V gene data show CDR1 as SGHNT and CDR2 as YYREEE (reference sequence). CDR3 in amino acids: CASSLVMTSHEQYF. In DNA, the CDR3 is TGTGCCAGCAGCTTGGTGATGACATCCCACGAGCAGTACTTC.